These 3 T cell receptor beta chains share one sample of origin, sequenced in a study of blood T cell repertoires in COVID-19. Assay: immunoSEQ multiplex PCR; the TCRdb copy retains only in-frame clones and omits some. The profile covers over 130,000 clones, with around 80% appearing a single time and around 4.8% taken by the ten largest. The specimen was peripheral blood. Receptors originate from a woman of 80 years or more with active or convalescent COVID-19.

The gene calls are TRBV19 and TRBJ2-3; the match to TRBD1 covers 8 bases. This CDR3 spans 14 amino acids. V shed 6 bases, J shed 6 bases, and the junction held 8 bases outside the gene matches. CDR1 LNHDA and CDR2 SQIVND come from the germline V gene (reference sequence). The CDR3 DNA reads TGTGCCAGTAGCCCGGGACAGGTTGGGGATACGCAGTATTTT. It translates to CASSPGQVGDTQYF. The variable domain in full, completed from reference TRBV19 and TRBJ2-3, reads DGGITQSPKYLFRKEGQNVTLSCEQNLNHDAMYWYRQDPGQGLRLIYYSQIVNDFQKGDIAEGYSVSREKKESFPLTVTSAQKNPTAFYLCASSPGQVGDTQYFGPGTRLTVL.

This chain uses TRBV2 with TRBJ1-2; D gene ambiguous. The ends were cut back, 8 bases at V and 7 bases at J, with 26 bases in the middle. CDR1 is SNHLY and CDR2 is FYNNEI in the germline V gene. The CDR3 contains 16 residues. CDR3: CASSLNTNSLIVGYTF. The CDR3 DNA is TGTGCCAGCTCCCTTAATACGAACAGTCTTATAGTTGGCTACACCTTC.

This clone showed up just a few times. The chain uses TRBV24-1 and TRBJ1-2; 7 positions match TRBD1. Germline CDR1 reads KGHDR; CDR2 reads SFDVKD. There are 17 residues in the CDR3. The V and J ends lost 3 bases and 4 bases, in that order; junction bases with no gene match: 13. The DNA for the CDR3 is TGTGCCACCAGTGATGTGGGATCGACAGGGAGCGCCTATGGCTACACCTTC. Translated: CATSDVGSTGSAYGYTF.